What follows are 21 T cell receptor beta chains derived from one specimen sequenced in a study of radiation and T cells in renal cell carcinoma. Profiling relied on immunoSEQ multiplex PCR, and the TCRdb table lists in-frame clones only, not all of them. The table includes roughly 120,000 clones, roughly 80% detected once. As for time point: baseline pretreatment blood. Treatment indicated: 15 Gy SBRT to primary tumor, nephrectomy 4 weeks later. The sample in question was blood, obtained from a patient whose treatment included radiotherapy and nephrectomy. The origin of the receptors is a woman aged 60-75 years with renal cell carcinoma.

The chain is built from TRBV28 and TRBJ2-1; D gene uncertain. Per the germline V gene, CDR1 is MDHEN and CDR2 is SYDVKM. Trimming left V 2 bases short and J 4 bases short, with 9 bases between. The CDR3 consists of 14 residues. The CDR3 region is CASSLRTAYNEQFF. The CDR3, as DNA: TGTGCCAGCAGTTTACGGACGGCTTACAATGAGCAGTTCTTC. The entire variable domain, with the rest obtained from reference TRBV28 and TRBJ2-1, is as follows: DVKVTQSSRYLVKRTGEKVFLECVQDMDHENMFWYRQDPGLGLRLIYFSYDVKMKEKGDIPEGYSVSREKKERFSLILESASTNQTSMYLCASSLRTAYNEQFFGPGTRLTVL.

V and J are TRBV18 and TRBJ2-5; 9 positions agree with TRBD1. V shed 3 bases and J 5 bases; nucleotides not matched to a gene: 13. CDR1 and CDR2 (germline): KGHSH, LQKENI. This CDR3 spans 17 amino acids. The CDR3 spells CASSPPRGTGSRETQYF. The CDR3 DNA is TGTGCCAGCTCACCTCCAAGAGGGACAGGGAGCAGGGAGACCCAGTACTTC.

The CDR3 DNA sequence: TGCGCCAGCAGCTTGGACAGCCCGGCGAATCAGCCCCAGCATTTT. Its protein is CASSLDSPANQPQHF. This sequence joins TRBV5-1 and TRBJ1-5; D remains unclear. Germline V CDR1 and CDR2: SGHRS, YFSETQ. CDR3 length: 15 residues. V lost 0 bases, J lost 4 bases, and 11 bases lay in between. Using reference TRBV5-1 and TRBJ1-5 for the parts outside the CDR3, the full variable domain is KAGVTQTPRYLIKTRGQQVTLSCSPISGHRSVSWYQQTPGQGLQFLFEYFSETQRNKGNFPGRFSGRQFSNSRSEMNVSTLELGDSALYLCASSLDSPANQPQHFGDGTRLSIL.

This chain connects TRBV28 to TRBJ2-3, with D possibly TRBD2 on 6 matching bases. The V end was cut by 3 bases, the J end by 1 base, with 8 bases between. Germline assignment: CDR1 MDHEN and CDR2 SYDVKM. The CDR3 covers 14 residues. The CDR3 bases are TGTGCCAGCAGTTTTGCGGGGCGCACAGATACGCAGTATTTT. Encoded protein: CASSFAGRTDTQYF.

This chain uses TRBV10-1 with TRBJ2-3, with 10 bases matching TRBD1. CDR1 and CDR2 from the germline V gene are WNHNN and SYGVQD (reference sequence). This CDR3 has 16 amino acids. The V segment lost 3 bases and the J segment 4 bases; nucleotides outside the gene matches: 7. CDR3 nucleotide sequence: TGCGCCAGCAGTGACAAGACAGGGGGCAAGTCAGATACGCAGTATTTT. Translating gives CASSDKTGGKSDTQYF.

CDR3 residues: CASSPPAQGLSEKLFF. CDR3 nucleotides: TGTGCCAGCAGCCCCCCTGCACAGGGTTTGAGTGAAAAACTGTTTTTT. The chain carries TRBV9 and TRBJ1-4; D is perhaps TRBD1 (6 bases). The CDR3 is 16 amino acids. V lost 4 bases and J 7 bases, leaving 20 bases between the germline ends. Germline-derived CDR1 and CDR2 are SGDLS and YYNGEE.

The gene calls are TRBV18 and TRBJ2-7; 11 positions match TRBD2. The germline V gene encodes CDR1 KGHSH and CDR2 LQKENI. V was pared by 0 bases and J by 3 bases, with 1 base of the junction left unmatched. The CDR3 covers 15 residues. Written as DNA, the CDR3 is TGTGCCAGCTCACCACCACTAGCGGGGGTCTACGAGCAGTACTTC. It codes for CASSPPLAGVYEQYF.

The chain recombines TRBV19 with TRBJ2-7; 10 bases are shared with TRBD1. The CDR3 is 16 amino acids. V shed 5 bases and J 7 bases; nucleotides not matched to a gene: 14. Germline values: CDR1 LNHDA, CDR2 SQIVND (reference sequence). The CDR3 bases are TGTGCCAGTAGTCCCCCAGAGAGACAGGGGGCGAATGAGCAGTACTTC. Its protein is CASSPPERQGANEQYF.

This clone was observed once. The gene calls are TRBV10-3 and TRBJ2-6; no reliable D call. With 0 bases removed from V and 4 bases from J, the gap between germline ends came to 4 bases. The germline V gene encodes CDR1 ENHRY and CDR2 SYGVKD. The CDR3 is made up of 14 amino acids. This CDR3 is CAISESTGANVLTF. The CDR3, as DNA: TGTGCCATCAGTGAGTCGACCGGGGCCAACGTCCTGACTTTC.

This chain joins TRBV5-6 and TRBJ1-2, with TRBD1 matching 7 bases. This CDR3 is 15 amino acids long. Germline-derived CDR1 and CDR2 are SGHDT and YYEEEE. Trimming took 0 bases from V and 5 from J; bases not matched to a gene: 7. The CDR3 protein is CASSLDRDSRYGYTF. CDR3 DNA: TGTGCCAGCAGCTTGGATCGGGACAGTCGGTATGGCTACACCTTC.

The chain recombines TRBV7-9 with TRBJ1-1; 8 bases align to TRBD1. Trimming at V came to 5 bases and at J to 0 bases, leaving 5 bases not matched to a gene. Per germline, CDR1 SEHNR and CDR2 FQNEAQ (reference sequence). The CDR3 loop spans 15 amino acids. The CDR3 nucleotides are TGTGCCAGCAGCATGACAGGGGTCATGAACACTGAAGCTTTCTTT. Translating gives CASSMTGVMNTEAFF.

The chain recombines TRBV6-5 with TRBJ1-2; a possible D gene is TRBD1 (5 bases). CDR3 length: 14 residues. The V end was cut by 0 bases, the J end by 7 bases, with 12 bases between. The germline CDR1 and CDR2 sequences are MNHEY and SVGAGI. The CDR3 loop is CASSYSGGGSGYTF. DNA for the CDR3: TGTGCCAGCAGTTACTCGGGTGGGGGATCTGGCTACACCTTC.

This clone was observed a few times. The chain employs TRBV9 and TRBJ2-1, with 9 bases matching TRBD2. CDR1 is SGDLS, CDR2 YYNGEE, per germline. This CDR3 region has 17 residues. V was pared by 0 bases and J by 5 bases, with 9 bases of the junction left unmatched. As DNA, the CDR3 is TGTGCCAGCAGCGTAGGCGGGGAGCTAGCGGGGAACAATGAGCAGTTCTTC. This sequence encodes CASSVGGELAGNNEQFF.

J is TRBJ2-5 and V is TRBV7-8, with 10 bases lining up with TRBD2. This CDR3 contains 18 residues. With 2 bases clipped from V and 1 base from J, the junction kept 10 bases outside the gene matches. Germline values: CDR1 SGHVS, CDR2 FQNEAQ. The CDR3 here is CASSLPAGGRGVQETQYF. CDR3 bases: TGTGCCAGCAGCTTACCAGCGGGAGGGCGTGGGGTCCAAGAGACCCAGTACTTC.

V and J are TRBV27 and TRBJ2-7; the match to TRBD1 covers 10 bases. Germline assignment: CDR1 MNHEY and CDR2 SMNVEV (reference sequence). V lost 3 bases to trimming and J lost 6 bases; unmatched junction nucleotides: 11. This CDR3 is built from 16 residues. The DNA of the CDR3 is TGTGCCAGCAGTTTCCCGATGACAGGGGGCGGGGGCGAGCAGTACTTC. This gives the protein CASSFPMTGGGGEQYF.

The rearrangement joins TRBV10-3 to TRBJ2-7; possible D gene TRBD1, 6 bases. V shed 6 bases and J shed 4 bases, with 16 bases lying between them. The CDR3 loop spans 14 amino acids. Germline-derived CDR1 and CDR2 are ENHRY and SYGVKD. CDR3 protein: CAIRPNRDSYEQYF. The CDR3 DNA follows: TGTGCCATCAGGCCCAACAGGGATTCGTACGAGCAGTACTTC.

V and J are TRBV7-3 and TRBJ1-2; 7 bases map to TRBD1. Germline lookup yields CDR1 SGHTA and CDR2 FQGTGA. After removal of 5 bases from V and 5 bases from J, the junction contained 8 bases not matched to a gene. The CDR3 has 14 amino acids. In nucleotides, the CDR3 is TGTGCCAGCAGCCCCGACAGGGTCCCTTATGGCTACACCTTC. This sequence encodes CASSPDRVPYGYTF.

This clone was detected once. The chain is built from TRBV2 and TRBJ2-5, with no clear D. Germline V gives CDR1 SNHLY, CDR2 FYNNEI. The CDR3 loop spans 11 amino acids. Deletions cut 4 bases from V and 7 bases from J, with 7 bases between. The CDR3 nucleotides read TGTGCCAGCAGTGGGTCGGTGACCCAGTACTTC. This encodes CASSGSVTQYF.

The gene calls are TRBV14 and TRBJ2-7; D is unclear. The V gene lost 0 bases and the J gene lost 5 bases, with 8 bases spanning the gap. The germline gives CDR1 SGHDN, CDR2 FVKESK. The CDR3 is 13 residues long. CDR3 residues: CASSQDGPDEQYF. CDR3 in DNA: TGTGCCAGCAGCCAAGATGGCCCCGACGAGCAGTACTTC.

V gene TRBV27 combines with J gene TRBJ2-7, with 7 bases lining up with TRBD2. This CDR3 comprises 16 residues. The V segment lost 4 bases and the J segment 3 bases; nucleotides outside the gene matches: 12. The germline V gene encodes CDR1 MNHEY and CDR2 SMNVEV (reference sequence). The CDR3 nucleotides are TGTGCCAGCAGTTCTCGGACTAGTCCTAAAAGCTACGAGCAGTACTTC. It specifies CASSSRTSPKSYEQYF.

This sequence joins TRBV9 and TRBJ2-3; perhaps TRBD1 as D (6 bases). Germline V gene sequence: CDR1 SGDLS, CDR2 YYNGEE. The CDR3 covers 16 residues. Trimming cost V 0 bases and J 1 base, with 12 bases left between them. The CDR3 spells CASSVGPGVGTDTQYF. CDR3 DNA sequence: TGTGCCAGCAGCGTAGGGCCAGGGGTCGGCACAGATACGCAGTATTTT.